The clone carrying this TCR beta chain was seen only a few times. This specimen belongs to a study of blood T cells in healthy people across ages. A second PCR of roughly 7 to 11 cycles used a sample-barcoded 5' primer and a J-beta primer mix. Via MiXCR, TCRdb re-called the 5' RACE reads, giving one row per CDR3 protein. In the table there are more than 900,000 distinct CDR3 sequences, under 30% of which are singletons. V shed 0 bases and J shed 1 base, with 8 bases lying between them. The germline V gene has CDR1 SGHRS and CDR2 YFSETQ. This CDR3 region has 15 residues. The same data also went into a second study, on T cells of mothers and their children.

The clonotype comes from a girl aged 2-10 years in good health. The chain uses TRBV5-1 and TRBJ1-5, with a tentative D call TRBD1 (5 bases). Sequencing used blood. The CDR3 DNA follows: TGCGCCAGCAGCTTGGACGGGGACAGCAATCAGCCCCAGCATTTT. Translating it yields CASSLDGDSNQPQHF.